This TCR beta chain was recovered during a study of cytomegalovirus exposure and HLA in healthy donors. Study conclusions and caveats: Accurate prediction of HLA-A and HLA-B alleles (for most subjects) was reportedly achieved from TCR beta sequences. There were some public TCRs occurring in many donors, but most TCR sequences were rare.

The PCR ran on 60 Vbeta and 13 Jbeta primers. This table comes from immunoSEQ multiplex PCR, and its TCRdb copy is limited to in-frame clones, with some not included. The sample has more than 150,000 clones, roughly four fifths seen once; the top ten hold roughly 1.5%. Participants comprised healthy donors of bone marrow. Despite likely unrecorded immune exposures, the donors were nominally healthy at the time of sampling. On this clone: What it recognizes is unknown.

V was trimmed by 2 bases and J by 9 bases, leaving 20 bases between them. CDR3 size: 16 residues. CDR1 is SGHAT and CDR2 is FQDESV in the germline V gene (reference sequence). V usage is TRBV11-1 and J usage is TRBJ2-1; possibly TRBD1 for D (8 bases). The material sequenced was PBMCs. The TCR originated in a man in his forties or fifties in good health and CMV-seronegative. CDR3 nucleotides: TGTGCCAGCAGCTTACTAGCGGACTCAGGGGGCGGTGAGCAGTTCTTC. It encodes CASSLLADSGGGEQFF.